Shown below are 21 T cell receptor beta chains from a single sample sequenced in a study of blood T cell repertoires in COVID-19 (TCRdb year 2020). Library preparation was by the immunoSEQ multiplex PCR assay. This immuneACCESS table, as held by TCRdb, lists in-frame sequences with V and J called but not all clones. Of the missing ones, under half trace to an unresolved V gene in checked studies; the others have no known cause. In all, the sample holds more than 45,000 clones, and roughly 91% of those were seen once. Around a quarter of the sample is in the top ten clones. The sample taken for sequencing was peripheral blood. The receptor source for this set is a human donor in a cohort sampled during active COVID-19.

The V and J genes are TRBV18 and TRBJ1-5; 8 bases line up with TRBD1. Germline V gene data show CDR1 as KGHSH and CDR2 as LQKENI. The V and J ends lost 6 bases and 5 bases, in that order; junction bases with no gene match: 9. The CDR3 is 15 residues long. The CDR3 nucleotides read TGTGCCAGCTCGCCCACGCCGGACAGGGATCAGCCCCAGCATTTT. This encodes CASSPTPDRDQPQHF.

The chain uses TRBV28 and TRBJ1-2; 10 bases match TRBD1. The J segment lost 8 bases and the V segment lost 5 bases, leaving 8 bases of the junction unmatched. This CDR3 is built from 14 residues. From germline, CDR1 is MDHEN and CDR2 SYDVKM. The chain's CDR3 is CASSPGQGRKGYTF. CDR3 DNA: TGTGCCAGCAGTCCGGGACAGGGGCGGAAAGGCTACACCTTC.

This chain links TRBV10-3 with TRBJ2-1; weak D call: TRBD2 (7 bases). The CDR3 extends over 12 amino acids. Per germline, CDR1 ENHRY and CDR2 SYGVKD. Trimming shortened V by 10 bases and J by 6 bases, and 13 bases separated the two germline ends. The CDR3 region is CATLGGGNEQFF. DNA of the CDR3: TGTGCCACCCTAGGGGGGGGCAATGAGCAGTTCTTC.

The V and J genes are TRBV28 and TRBJ1-2, with 7 bases fitting TRBD1. With 6 bases clipped from V and 4 bases from J, the junction kept 14 bases outside the gene matches. Per germline, CDR1 MDHEN and CDR2 SYDVKM. The CDR3 is 16 amino acids. DNA for the CDR3: TGTGCCAGCAGCCGAGGAGGGGGCGCAGGCGGCTATGGCTACACCTTC. Its translation is CASSRGGGAGGYGYTF.

This clone showed up just a few times. The V call is TRBV15, the J call TRBJ2-6; D call uncertain. Deletions cut 2 bases from V and 3 bases from J, with 17 bases between. This CDR3 has 18 residues. From germline, CDR1 is LNHNV and CDR2 YYDKDF (reference sequence). The CDR3 loop is CATSRTYPSIDGANVLTF. DNA for the CDR3: TGTGCCACCAGCAGAACTTACCCTAGTATAGATGGGGCCAACGTCCTGACTTTC.

This sequence joins TRBV28 and TRBJ1-2; possibly TRBD1 for D (6 bases). Germline V gives CDR1 MDHEN, CDR2 SYDVKM. The V and J ends lost 2 bases and 5 bases respectively, with 21 bases between them. This CDR3 region has 17 residues. The CDR3 nucleotides read TGTGCCAGCAGTTTAAGGGGTCGGGGGGGCCAGACATATGGCTACACCTTC. This encodes CASSLRGRGGQTYGYTF.

This clone occurred once. The rearrangement joins TRBV18 to TRBJ2-5, with TRBD2 identical over 10 bases. The V segment lost 6 bases and the J segment 2 bases; nucleotides outside the gene matches: 15. This CDR3 comprises 18 residues. CDR1 and CDR2 (germline): KGHSH, LQKENI. CDR3 coding DNA: TGTGCCAGCTCCCCCCCCCAGCGGGGGGGATTAGGGCAAGAGACCCAGTACTTC. Its translation: CASSPPQRGGLGQETQYF.

The V gene is TRBV14, the J gene TRBJ1-3; 10 nucleotides agree with TRBD1. The CDR3 contains 15 residues. V was clipped by 4 bases and J by 3 bases; unmatched bases: 3. Germline-derived CDR1 and CDR2 are SGHDN and FVKESK. The CDR3 loop reads CASSRDRGFGNTIYF. CDR3 DNA sequence: TGTGCCAGCAGCCGGGACAGGGGATTTGGAAACACCATATATTTT.

V and J are TRBV9 and TRBJ2-7; 7 nucleotides line up with TRBD2. Germline trimming cut 4 bases from V and 7 bases from J; bases unmatched to any gene: 11. Germline-derived CDR1 and CDR2 are SGDLS and YYNGEE. This CDR3 region has 14 residues. CDR3 DNA sequence: TGTGCCAGCAGCCCCACCCGGACTAGTCGAGAGCAGTACGTC. Residues: CASSPTRTSREQYV.

The V gene is TRBV9, the J gene TRBJ2-7, with 11 bases aligning to TRBD1. The CDR3 sequence is 14 residues long. CDR1 and CDR2 (germline): SGDLS, YYNGEE. V was pared by 4 bases and J by 4 bases, with 4 bases of the junction left unmatched. The CDR3 loop is CASSLGTGGYEQYF. Here the CDR3 DNA reads TGTGCCAGCAGCTTAGGGACAGGGGGATACGAGCAGTACTTC.

V usage is TRBV23-1 and J usage is TRBJ2-5; TRBD2 agrees at 7 bases. TRBV23-1 has ORF status, its function being uncertain. V shed 8 bases and J 5 bases; nucleotides not matched to a gene: 2. This CDR3 region has 11 residues. In DNA, the CDR3 is TGCGCCAGCGGGGGAGGGGAGACCCAGTACTTC. Protein product: CASGGGETQYF.

This sequence joins TRBV12-3 or TRBV12-4 and TRBJ2-1; 9 nucleotides line up with TRBD2. The CDR3 contains 13 residues. Trimming cost V 7 bases and J 8 bases; bases outside gene matches: 6. CDR3 amino acids: CASNPREGDEQFF. CDR3 coding DNA: TGTGCCAGCAACCCGCGGGAGGGGGATGAGCAGTTCTTC.

The chain is built from TRBV5-1 and TRBJ2-3; 7 bases align to TRBD2. The germline V gene encodes CDR1 SGHRS and CDR2 YFSETQ. The CDR3 contains 13 residues. With 7 bases clipped from V and 1 base from J, the junction kept 3 bases outside the gene matches. CDR3 protein: CASGTSGTDTQYF. In nucleotides, the CDR3 is TGCGCCAGCGGAACTAGCGGCACAGATACGCAGTATTTT.

A few counts support this clone. V and J are TRBV12-3 or TRBV12-4 and TRBJ2-7, with a possible D match to TRBD2 (5 bases). Deletions cut 2 bases from V and 7 bases from J, with 12 bases between. The CDR3 is made up of 13 amino acids. The CDR3 DNA sequence: TGTGCCAGCAGTTTATGGGGTTCGGGAGAGCAGTACGTC. The encoded protein is CASSLWGSGEQYV.

In this sample, this clone turned up once. V usage is TRBV10-3 and J usage is TRBJ2-1, with D possibly TRBD2 on 7 matching bases. Germline CDR1 ENHRY, CDR2 SYGVKD. The CDR3 contains 15 residues. Trimming took 3 bases from V and 4 from J, leaving 13 bases between them. CDR3 sequence reads: CAISEPRGPYNEQFF. The CDR3 region has the DNA TGTGCCATCAGTGAACCGCGGGGGCCTTACAATGAGCAGTTCTTC.

This chain connects TRBV28 to TRBJ1-5; 7 nucleotides align to TRBD1. CDR1 and CDR2 (germline): MDHEN, SYDVKM. J gave up 4 bases and V 5 bases, and 5 bases lay outside the gene matches. This CDR3 contains 14 residues. CDR3 DNA: TGTGCCAGCAGTGGTAGGGGGCATAATCAGCCCCAGCATTTT. Protein product: CASSGRGHNQPQHF.

V is TRBV7-8 and J is TRBJ2-7; perhaps TRBD1 as D (5 bases). The ends were cut back, 1 base at V and 3 bases at J, with 7 bases in the middle. CDR1 and CDR2 (germline): SGHVS, FQNEAQ. CDR3 length: 13 residues. The CDR3 bases are TGTGCCAGCAGCTTAGGACAGCTCTACGAGCAGTACTTC. This encodes CASSLGQLYEQYF.

The genes are TRBV27 and TRBJ2-3; D unclear. V lost 2 bases to trimming and J lost 2 bases, with 11 bases between them. The length of the CDR3 is 15 residues. Germline lookup yields CDR1 MNHEY and CDR2 SMNVEV (reference sequence). CDR3 loop: CASSLDPGNTDTQYF. In DNA form, the CDR3 reads TGTGCCAGCAGTTTAGATCCGGGTAACACAGATACGCAGTATTTT.

This chain joins TRBV7-6 and TRBJ2-5; no firm D call. Per the germline V gene, CDR1 is SGHVS and CDR2 is FNYEAQ. The CDR3 extends over 12 amino acids. Trimming stripped 3 bases from V and 1 base from J, with 3 bases between. The CDR3 DNA sequence: TGTGCCAGCAGCTTCCGCCAAGAGACCCAGTACTTC. It specifies CASSFRQETQYF.

J is TRBJ2-3 and V is TRBV3-1 (or the pseudogene TRBV3-2); 7 bases agree with TRBD2. V lost 3 bases to trimming and J lost 4 bases; unmatched junction nucleotides: 16. The germline gives CDR1 LGHDT, CDR2 YNNKEL (reference sequence). CDR3 size: 18 residues. The CDR3 region has the DNA TGTGCCAGCAGCCACTACTCTGGGGCGGGGGTTTTTTCAGATACGCAGTATTTT. As protein: CASSHYSGAGVFSDTQYF.

This clone is labeled as medium-sized. The chain carries TRBV30 and TRBJ2-7; D might be TRBD2 (6 bases). Germline V gene sequence: CDR1 GTSNPN, CDR2 SVGIG (reference sequence). V gave up 0 bases and J gave up 2 bases, with 11 bases separating them. The CDR3 is 14 residues long. The CDR3 DNA reads TGTGCCTGGAGTGTAGGAGGGGTTACCTACGAGCAGTACTTC. Translated, it gives CAWSVGGVTYEQYF.